In its sample, the clone carrying this T cell receptor (beta chain) is medium-sized (0.01 to 0.1%). Using immunoSEQ multiplex PCR, the repertoire was profiled, and TCRdb retains in-frame clones only, with some absent. The data hold 62,000 or so clones, with roughly 82% observed a single time. The entry originates in a study of blood T cell repertoires in COVID-19. This CDR3 has 15 residues. V was pared by 4 bases and J by 5 bases, with 18 bases between. Germline V gives CDR1 SGHRS, CDR2 YFSETQ. The chain is built from TRBV5-1 and TRBJ1-1; D call uncertain. The receptor's source is a human donor in a cohort sampled during active COVID-19. The sequenced sample consisted of peripheral blood. CDR3 in amino acids: CASSREGSGGTEAFF. In DNA form, the CDR3 reads TGCGCCAGCAGCCGTGAAGGGTCGGGAGGTACTGAAGCTTTCTTT.